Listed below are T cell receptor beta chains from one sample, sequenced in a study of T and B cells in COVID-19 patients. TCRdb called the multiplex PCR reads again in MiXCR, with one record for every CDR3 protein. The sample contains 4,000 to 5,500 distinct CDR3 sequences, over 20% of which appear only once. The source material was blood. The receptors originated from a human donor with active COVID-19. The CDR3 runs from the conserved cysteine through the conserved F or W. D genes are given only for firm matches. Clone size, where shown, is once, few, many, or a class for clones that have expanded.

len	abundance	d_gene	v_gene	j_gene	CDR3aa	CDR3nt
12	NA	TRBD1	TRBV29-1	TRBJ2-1	CTMGQGHNEQFF	TGCACCATGGGACAGGGGCACAATGAGCAGTTCTTC
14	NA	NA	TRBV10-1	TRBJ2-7	CASSEVNYPYEQYF	TGCGCCAGCAGTGAGGTTAACTACCCCTACGAGCAGTACTTC
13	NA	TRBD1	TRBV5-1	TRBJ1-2	CASRRTGDYGYTF	TGCGCCAGCAGGAGGACAGGGGACTATGGCTACACCTTC
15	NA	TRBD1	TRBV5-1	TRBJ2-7	CASSLAGTGGELRHF	TGCGCCAGCAGCTTGGCCGGGACAGGGGGCGAATTGAGGCACTTC
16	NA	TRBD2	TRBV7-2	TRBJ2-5	CASSLTSGRGRETQYF	TGTGCCAGCAGCCTGACTAGCGGGAGGGGGAGAGAGACCCAGTACTTC
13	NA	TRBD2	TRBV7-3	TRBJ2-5	CASSLGGRETQYF	TGTGCCAGCAGCTTAGGCGGGAGAGAGACCCAGTACTTC
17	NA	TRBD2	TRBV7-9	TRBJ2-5	CASSGGLAGGAQETQYF	TGTGCCAGCAGCGGGGGACTAGCGGGAGGTGCCCAAGAGACCCAGTACTTC
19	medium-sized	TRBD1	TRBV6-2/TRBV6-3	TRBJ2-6	CASSYGAGQGLSGANVLTF	TGTGCCAGCAGTTACGGGGCGGGACAGGGCCTCTCTGGGGCCAACGTCCTGACTTTC
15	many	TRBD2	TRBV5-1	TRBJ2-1	CASRVRESSYNEQFF	TGCGCCAGCAGGGTGCGGGAGAGCTCCTACAATGAGCAGTTCTTC
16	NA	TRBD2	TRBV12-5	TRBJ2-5	CASGRRSGGREETQYF	TGTGCTAGTGGCCGCCGCAGCGGGGGAAGGGAGGAGACCCAGTACTTC
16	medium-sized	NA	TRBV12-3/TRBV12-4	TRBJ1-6	CASSSVRSTRGSPLHF	TGTGCCAGCAGTTCAGTTCGGAGCACCAGAGGTTCACCCCTCCACTTT
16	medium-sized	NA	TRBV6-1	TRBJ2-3	CASSFRTETSTDTQYF	TGTGCCAGCAGTTTTAGGACAGAAACTAGCACAGATACGCAGTATTTT
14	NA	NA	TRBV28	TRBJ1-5	CASSLLTRNQPQHF	TGTGCCAGCAGTTTATTGACCCGCAATCAGCCCCAGCATTTT
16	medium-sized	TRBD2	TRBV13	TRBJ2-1	CASSLPGSGNYNEQFF	TGTGCCAGCAGCTTGCCTGGTAGCGGGAATTACAATGAGCAGTTCTTC
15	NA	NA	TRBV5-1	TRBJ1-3	CASSSAVDSGNTIYF	TGCGCCAGCAGCTCAGCTGTAGACTCTGGAAACACCATATATTTT
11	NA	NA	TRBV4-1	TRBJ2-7	CASSQDNEQYF	TGCGCCAGCAGCCAAGATAACGAGCAGTACTTC
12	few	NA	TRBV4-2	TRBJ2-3	CASSQRTDTQYF	TGTGCCAGCAGCCAACGAACAGATACGCAGTATTTT
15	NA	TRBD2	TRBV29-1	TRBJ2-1	CSVDATSGRNNEQFF	TGCAGCGTTGATGCGACTAGCGGGAGGAACAATGAGCAGTTCTTC
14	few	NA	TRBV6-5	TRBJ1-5	CASSYRAGHEPQHF	TGTGCCAGCAGTTACCGGGCAGGACATGAGCCCCAGCATTTT
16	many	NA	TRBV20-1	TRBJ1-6	CSARGGQGWYNSPLHF	TGCAGTGCTAGAGGGGGGCAGGGTTGGTATAATTCACCCCTCCACTTT
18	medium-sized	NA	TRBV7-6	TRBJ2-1	CASSSSVMGSPVYNEQFF	TGTGCCAGCAGCTCCTCGGTAATGGGGAGTCCTGTTTACAATGAGCAGTTCTTC
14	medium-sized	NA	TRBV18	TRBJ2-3	CASSPRTQGDTQYF	TGTGCCAGCTCACCACGGACACAGGGAGATACGCAGTATTTT
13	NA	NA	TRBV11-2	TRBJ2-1	CASSSLPHNEQFF	TGTGCCAGCAGCTCCCTCCCACACAATGAGCAGTTCTTC
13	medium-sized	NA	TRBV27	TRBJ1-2	CASSFAGNYGYTF	TGTGCCAGCAGTTTCGCAGGGAACTATGGCTACACCTTC
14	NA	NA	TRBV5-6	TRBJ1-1	CASSLQGGHTEAFF	TGTGCCAGCAGCCTTCAGGGAGGGCACACTGAAGCTTTCTTT
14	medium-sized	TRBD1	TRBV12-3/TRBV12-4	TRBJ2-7	CASSLGQELYEQYF	TGTGCCAGCAGCCTGGGACAGGAGCTCTACGAGCAGTACTTC
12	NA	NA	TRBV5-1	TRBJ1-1	CASKQAGTEAFF	TGCGCCAGCAAACAGGCGGGAACTGAAGCTTTCTTT
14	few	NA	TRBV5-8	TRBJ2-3	CASSLVRRADTQYF	TGTGCCAGCAGCTTGGTTAGGCGGGCAGATACGCAGTATTTT
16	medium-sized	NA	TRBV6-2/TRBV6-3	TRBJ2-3	CASSPPRAGLTDTQYF	TGTGCCAGCAGTCCCCCGCGAGCGGGCCTCACAGATACGCAGTATTTT
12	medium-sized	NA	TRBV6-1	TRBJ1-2	CASSVGHWGYTF	TGTGCCAGCAGTGTCGGCCATTGGGGCTACACCTTC
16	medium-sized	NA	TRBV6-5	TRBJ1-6	CASSYSYRQVNSPLHF	TGTGCCAGCAGTTACAGTTATAGACAGGTTAATTCACCCCTCCACTTT
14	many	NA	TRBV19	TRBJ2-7	CASSIRESPYEQYF	TGTGCCAGTAGTATAAGGGAGTCCCCCTACGAGCAGTACTTC
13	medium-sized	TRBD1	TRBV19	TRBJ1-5	CASSGQGLQPQHF	TGTGCCAGTAGTGGACAGGGCCTTCAGCCCCAGCATTTT
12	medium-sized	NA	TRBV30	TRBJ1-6	CAWARSNSPLHF	TGTGCCTGGGCGAGGAGTAATTCACCCCTCCACTTT
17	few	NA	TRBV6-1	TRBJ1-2	CASSTPSEAGANYGYTF	TGTGCCAGCAGCACACCTAGTGAAGCGGGGGCAAACTATGGCTACACCTTC
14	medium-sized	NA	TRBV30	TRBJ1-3	CAWSQGGSGNTIYF	TGTGCCTGGAGTCAAGGGGGTTCGGGAAACACCATATATTTT
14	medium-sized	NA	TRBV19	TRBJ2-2	CASSSWVEAGELFF	TGTGCCAGTAGTTCTTGGGTTGAGGCCGGGGAGCTGTTTTTT
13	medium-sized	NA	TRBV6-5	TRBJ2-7	CASRLPGSYEQYF	TGTGCCAGCAGACTCCCGGGCTCCTACGAGCAGTACTTC
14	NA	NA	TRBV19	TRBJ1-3	CASSMGQGGYTIYF	TGTGCCAGTAGTATGGGGCAGGGAGGATACACCATATATTTT
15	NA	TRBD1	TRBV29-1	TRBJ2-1	CSVGLGQSSYNEQFF	TGCAGCGTTGGCCTGGGACAGAGCTCCTACAATGAGCAGTTCTTC
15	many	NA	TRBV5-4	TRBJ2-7	CASSWGEFLGGEQYF	TGTGCCAGCAGCTGGGGAGAATTTTTGGGCGGGGAGCAGTACTTC
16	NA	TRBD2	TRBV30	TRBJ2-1	CAWSVRLAGGRGEQFF	TGTGCCTGGAGTGTAAGACTAGCGGGAGGAAGGGGGGAGCAGTTCTTC
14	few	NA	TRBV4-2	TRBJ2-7	CASSPRDGAYEQYF	TGTGCCAGCAGCCCACGGGACGGGGCCTACGAGCAGTACTTC
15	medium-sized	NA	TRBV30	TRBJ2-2	CAWSGGTLNTGELFF	TGTGCCTGGAGTGGCGGGACTTTGAACACCGGGGAGCTGTTTTTT
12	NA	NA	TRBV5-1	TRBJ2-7	CASSFLVGEQYF	TGCGCCAGCAGCTTTCTGGTCGGGGAGCAGTACTTC
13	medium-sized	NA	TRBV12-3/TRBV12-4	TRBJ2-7	CASSFSGTYEQYF	TGTGCCAGCAGTTTTTCCGGGACCTACGAGCAGTACTTC
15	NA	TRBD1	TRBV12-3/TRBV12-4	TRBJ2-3	CASSPRQGAKDTQYF	TGTGCCAGCAGTCCCCGACAGGGGGCGAAGGATACGCAGTATTTT
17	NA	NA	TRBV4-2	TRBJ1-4	CASSQGAWGAFNEKLFF	TGTGCCAGCAGCCAAGGGGCCTGGGGCGCCTTTAATGAAAAACTGTTTTTT
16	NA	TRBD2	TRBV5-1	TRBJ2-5	CASSPALAGNQETQYF	TGCGCCAGCAGCCCCGCCCTAGCGGGAAACCAAGAGACCCAGTACTTC
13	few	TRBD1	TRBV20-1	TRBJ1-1	CSASRTGNTEAFF	TGCAGTGCTTCTCGGACAGGGAACACTGAAGCTTTCTTT
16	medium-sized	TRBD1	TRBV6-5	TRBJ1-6	CASSYGQGALNSPLHF	TGTGCCAGCAGTTACGGGCAGGGGGCCCTCAATTCACCCCTCCACTTT
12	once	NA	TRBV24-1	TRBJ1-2	CATSDNVVGYTF	TGTGCCACCAGTGATAATGTGGTTGGCTACACCTTC
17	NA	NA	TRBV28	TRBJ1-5	CASSPQPQGTYNQPQHF	TGTGCCAGCAGCCCACAACCCCAGGGGACATACAATCAGCCCCAGCATTTT
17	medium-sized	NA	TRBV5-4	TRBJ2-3	CASYGTDSSIATDTQYF	TGTGCCAGCTATGGGACGGACTCTTCAATTGCGACCGATACGCAGTATTTT
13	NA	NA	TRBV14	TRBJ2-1	CASSPGSYNEQFF	TGTGCCAGCAGCCCGGGCTCCTACAATGAGCAGTTCTTC